This TCR beta chain was recovered during a study of CD8+ T cells in alopecia areata. Study at large: Patients in the treated group were given tofacitinib by mouth, 5 to 10 mg twice a day. Affected scalp percentage gauged treated patients' severity. Findings and caveats of the study: Only one nonresponder was present, which leaves the link between baseline CD8+ expansion and response uncertain.

cDNA prepared by RNA extraction and subsequent reverse transcription served as the template for sequencing. Sequencing was performed with immunoSEQ multiplex PCR; in TCRdb, only in-frame clones are kept and a portion is missing. Among 180,000 or so clones, roughly 60% were seen once, and the ten largest hold about 5.5%. This CDR3 is 15 amino acids long. With 0 bases removed from V and 1 base from J, the gap between germline ends came to 10 bases. From germline, CDR1 is SGHRS and CDR2 YFSETQ. Treatment described: oral pan-JAK inhibitor, 5-10 mg twice daily. The study team obtained lesional scalp punch biopsies and peripheral blood from alopecia areata patients. In regard to this clone: Its antigen is unknown.

This receptor was taken from a human donor with alopecia areata. Sample: CD4+ T cells sorted from blood, taken at week 24, from a patient treated with tofacitinib. The rearrangement uses TRBV5-1 and TRBJ1-1, with D unclear. CDR3 bases: TGCGCCAGCAGCTTGGTGGGCAGCCCGAACACTGAAGCTTTCTTT. Its translation is CASSLVGSPNTEAFF.